One and the same sample provided the 30 T cell receptor beta chains below, sequenced in a study of regulatory T cells in long-lasting Graves disease. CDR3 regions were amplified by Arm-PCR using iRepertoire HTBI primers to build TCR beta libraries. A single record per CDR3 protein comes from TCRdb applying MiXCR to the multiplex PCR reads. The table has some 230,000 distinct CDR3 sequences, about 18% seen once. Time point denoted: newly diagnosed GD, antithyroid drugs for less than 3 months. Making the TCR library involved RNA that had been extracted from PBMCs. Sequences were derived from peripheral blood mononuclear cells (PBMCs), sampled at new diagnosis, from a patient treated with antithyroid drugs. These receptors were collected from a female donor with Graves disease.

In its sample, this clonotype was seen many times. The gene calls are TRBV28 and TRBJ2-3, with TRBD1 matching 9 bases. The CDR3 is 15 residues long. Germline CDR1 reads MDHEN; CDR2 reads SYDVKM. V lost 6 bases to trimming and J lost 3 bases; unmatched junction nucleotides: 7. CDR3 bases: TGTGCCAGCAGCTTGGGCGGGACAGGGACAGATACGCAGTATTTT. Translation gives CASSLGGTGTDTQYF. Looking up the rest from reference TRBV28 and TRBJ2-3 gives the full variable domain: DVKVTQSSRYLVKRTGEKVFLECVQDMDHENMFWYRQDPGLGLRLIYFSYDVKMKEKGDIPEGYSVSREKKERFSLILESASTNQTSMYLCASSLGGTGTDTQYFGPGTRLTVL.

This clonotype was picked up many times. The CDR3 DNA reads as TGTGCCAGCAGCACACTTAGGGGGGGACTGGCTTCCTACAATGAGCAGTTCTTC. It yields the protein CASSTLRGGLASYNEQFF. This chain uses TRBV6-1 with TRBJ2-1, with TRBD2 as a possible D gene (7 bases). Germline V lookup: CDR1 MNHNS, CDR2 SASEGT. The V gene lost 6 bases and the J gene lost 1 base, with 22 bases spanning the gap. The CDR3 extends over 18 amino acids.

This clonotype was recorded at least ten times. V and J are TRBV9 and TRBJ2-7, with D possibly being TRBD1 (5 bases). Germline CDR1 reads SGDLS; CDR2 reads YYNGEE. The CDR3 length is 14 residues. The V gene lost 3 bases and the J gene lost 0 bases, with 10 bases spanning the gap. The CDR3 DNA reads TGTGCCAGCAGCGCTAAGGGGCACTCCTACGAGCAGTACTTC. As protein: CASSAKGHSYEQYF.

The table lists this clonotype with many counts. The chain uses TRBV20-1 and TRBJ2-1, with 12 bases lining up with TRBD2. The CDR3 runs 14 residues. In germline, CDR1 is DFQATT, CDR2 SNEGSKA (reference sequence). V dropped 3 bases and J dropped 8; count of bases not matched to a gene: 5. The CDR3 sequence: CSASLAGGSDEQFF. The CDR3 bases are TGCAGTGCTAGTCTAGCGGGAGGGTCCGATGAGCAGTTCTTC.

Many counts were recorded for this clonotype. V is TRBV12-3 or TRBV12-4 and J is TRBJ2-5; TRBD2 matches 7 bases. The CDR3 has 16 residues. V lost 2 bases and J lost 5; bases outside the gene matches: 11. As DNA, the CDR3 is TGTGCCAGCAGTTTACGGTACACCCTGGGGGGGGAGACCCAGTACTTC. It specifies CASSLRYTLGGETQYF.

The table lists this clonotype with many counts. CDR3 in DNA: TGTGCCAGCAGTAGAGCTGACAGCTCCTACAATGAGCAGTTCTTC. Its translation is CASSRADSSYNEQFF. The rearrangement joins TRBV5-5 to TRBJ2-1; maybe TRBD1 (5 bases). The CDR3 has 15 amino acids. Deletions cut 5 bases from V and 0 bases from J, with 12 bases between. Germline V gene sequence: CDR1 SGHKS, CDR2 YYEKEE (reference sequence).

This clonotype is medium-sized in the sample. The chain is built from TRBV11-2 and TRBJ2-3, with 12 bases fitting TRBD2. CDR1 and CDR2 from the germline V gene are SGHAT and FQNNGV. The CDR3 sequence is 18 residues long. Trimming at V came to 1 base and at J to 5 bases, leaving 10 bases not matched to a gene. The CDR3 spells CASSLGGASGRAVDTQYF. For the CDR3, the DNA is TGTGCCAGCAGCTTAGGCGGGGCTAGCGGGAGGGCCGTAGATACGCAGTATTTT.

This clonotype showed up many times. The V call is TRBV7-9, the J call TRBJ1-2; D gene unclear. Per the germline V gene, CDR1 is SEHNR and CDR2 is FQNEAQ (reference sequence). The CDR3 is 14 amino acids. V was pared by 2 bases and J by 4 bases, with 11 bases between. The CDR3 sequence is CASSLSSTTYGYTF. The CDR3 nucleotides are TGTGCCAGCAGCTTAAGTTCTACCACCTATGGCTACACCTTC.

J is TRBJ2-7 and V is TRBV27, with 7 bases aligning to TRBD2. V was pared by 8 bases and J by 3 bases, with 16 bases of the junction left unmatched. This CDR3 is 16 amino acids long. Germline V gene data show CDR1 as MNHEY and CDR2 as SMNVEV (reference sequence). DNA of the CDR3: TGTGCCAGCCATCCTGCCGCTAGCGGACCCAACTACGAGCAGTACTTC. It codes for CASHPAASGPNYEQYF.

As concerns this clonotype: Only one base separates this from a far larger clonotype, so it likely reflects a read error. The V and J genes are TRBV12-3 or TRBV12-4 and TRBJ2-5; D gene unclear. Judging by the DNA end, TRBJ2-1 fits better; the J call may be wrong. The CDR3 spans 14 residues. Written as DNA, the CDR3 is TGTGCCAGCAGACTCGAATTAGTGTACAATGAGCAGTTCTTC. Its translation: CASRLELVYNEQFF.

This clonotype was detected many times. The chain recombines TRBV7-2 with TRBJ2-3; D is unclear. Between the trimmed V and J ends, which lost 5 bases and 6 bases, there was a span of 9 bases. CDR1 is SGHTA, CDR2 FQGNSA, per germline. CDR3 length: 12 residues. CDR3 region: CASSRLGDTQYF. CDR3 coding DNA: TGTGCCAGCAGCCGACTGGGGGATACGCAGTATTTT.

This clonotype was picked up many times. The chain joins TRBV6-2 or TRBV6-3 to TRBJ2-3, with a tentative D call TRBD2 (7 bases). The CDR3 consists of 17 residues. CDR1 and CDR2 (germline): MNHEY, SVGEGT. The V end was cut by 0 bases, the J end by 5 bases, with 18 bases between. CDR3 region: CASSYSRGAQWGDTQYF. As DNA, the CDR3 is TGTGCCAGCAGTTACTCCCGGGGGGCGCAATGGGGAGATACGCAGTATTTT.

J is TRBJ2-1 and V is TRBV30; unclear D gene. This CDR3 contains 11 residues. Germline CDR1 and CDR2: GTSNPN and SVGIG (reference sequence). The germline V and J ends were trimmed by 0 bases and 8 bases, with 5 bases remaining between them. CDR3 coding DNA: TGTGCCTGGAGTGTAATGTATGAGCAGTTCTTC. Its translation is CAWSVMYEQFF.

The chain combines TRBV12-3 or TRBV12-4 with TRBJ1-6; a weak D match, TRBD1 (5 bases). V lost 4 bases, J lost 10 bases, and 20 bases lay in between. This CDR3 contains 16 residues. CDR3 in amino acids: CASSSPPGGRGSPLHF. The CDR3 region has the DNA TGTGCCAGCAGTTCCCCGCCGGGGGGGAGAGGATCACCCCTCCACTTT.

This clonotype occurred many times. V is TRBV12-3 or TRBV12-4 and J is TRBJ1-1; D uncertain. Trimming took off 2 bases at V and 0 bases at J, with 10 bases between the two ends. There are 15 residues in the CDR3. CDR3 nucleotides: TGTGCCAGCAGTTTACACGGAGGCATGAACACTGAAGCTTTCTTT. It yields the protein CASSLHGGMNTEAFF.

Turning to this clonotype: This is likely an artifact of a read error, given a far larger clone one base away. The CDR3 protein is CASSDGGYASGILNTGELFF. The CDR3 DNA reads TGTGCCAGCAGTGATGGGGGGTATGCTAGCGGGATCCTGAACACCGGGGAGCTGTTTTTT. The chain recombines TRBV2 with TRBJ2-2; TRBD2 agrees at 9 bases. The V and J ends lost 3 bases and 1 base, in that order; junction bases with no gene match: 15. Germline V lookup: CDR1 SNHLY, CDR2 FYNNEI. The CDR3 has 20 amino acids.

This clonotype has a count of ten or more. This sequence joins TRBV20-1 and TRBJ1-1; D is unresolved. The CDR3 consists of 12 residues. Trimming took off 3 bases at V and 3 bases at J, with 8 bases between the two ends. Germline V lookup: CDR1 DFQATT, CDR2 SNEGSKA (reference sequence). DNA for the CDR3: TGCAGTGCTAGCGGACTGGACACTGAAGCTTTCTTT. Protein sequence: CSASGLDTEAFF.

The chain joins TRBV30 to TRBJ2-1, with D perhaps matching TRBD1 (5 bases). Per germline, CDR1 GTSNPN and CDR2 SVGIG (reference sequence). V lost 2 bases, J lost 5 bases, and 16 bases lay in between. There are 15 residues in the CDR3. The CDR3 loop is CAWSRGIDRHNEQFF. CDR3 sequence (DNA): TGTGCCTGGAGTAGAGGAATTGACAGACACAATGAGCAGTTCTTC.

This clonotype was detected many times. The chain uses TRBV2 and TRBJ1-1; D is uncertain. This CDR3 comprises 12 residues. With 4 bases removed from V and 1 base from J, the gap between germline ends came to 4 bases. Germline loops: CDR1 SNHLY, CDR2 FYNNEI. CDR3 coding DNA: TGTGCCAGCAGTGTGTCGAACACTGAAGCTTTCTTT. It yields the protein CASSVSNTEAFF.

This clonotype was seen only a few times. This chain links TRBV29-1 with TRBJ2-5, with D possibly TRBD1 on 5 matching bases. CDR1 and CDR2 from the germline V gene are SQVTM and ANQGSEA. The ends were cut back, 5 bases at V and 4 bases at J, with 17 bases in the middle. The CDR3 has 14 residues. The CDR3 region has the DNA TGCAGCGTTAGGAGCCTGTTGCAGGGAGAGACCCAGTACTTC. Translating it yields CSVRSLLQGETQYF.

Remarks on this clonotype: A read error is likely here: a far larger clone is one base away. The chain recombines TRBV9 with TRBJ2-5, with 7 bases that match TRBD1. V shed 3 bases and J 0 bases; nucleotides not matched to a gene: 5. In germline, CDR1 is SGDLS, CDR2 YYNGEE. The CDR3 contains 15 residues. CDR3 in DNA: TGTGCCAGCAGCGAGGGACAGAAGAACCAAGAGACCCAGTACTTC. It encodes CASSEGQKNQETQYF.

The chain carries TRBV19 and TRBJ2-7; TRBD2 aligns across 9 bases. CDR1 is LNHDA and CDR2 is SQIVND in the germline V gene (reference sequence). The CDR3 contains 15 residues. V lost 5 bases, J lost 3 bases, and 8 bases stayed unmatched. In DNA, the CDR3 is TGTGCCAGTAGTCTTAGCGGGAGTTGGGGCTACGAGCAGTACTTC. Protein: CASSLSGSWGYEQYF.

The chain links TRBV5-4 to TRBJ1-2; possible D gene TRBD1, 5 bases. The length of the CDR3 is 13 residues. Trimming took off 5 bases at V and 4 bases at J, with 12 bases between the two ends. Per germline, CDR1 SGHNT and CDR2 YYREEE (reference sequence). CDR3 nucleotides: TGTGCCAGCAGGAAGACAGAGCTCTATGGCTACACCTTC. This translates into CASRKTELYGYTF. Filled out from reference TRBV5-4 and TRBJ1-2, the complete variable domain reads ETGVTQSPTHLIKTRGQQVTLRCSSQSGHNTVSWYQQALGQGPQFIFQYYREEENGRGNFPPRFSGLQFPNYSSELNVNALELDDSALYLCASRKTELYGYTFGSGTRLTVV.

Remarks on this clonotype: A read error is the likely source, as a far larger clone sits one nucleotide away. The gene calls are TRBV7-2 and TRBJ2-5; 8 nucleotides match TRBD2. V lost 2 bases to trimming and J lost 2 bases; unmatched junction nucleotides: 10. The CDR3 is 17 residues long. Germline CDR1 and CDR2: SGHTA and FQGNSA. The CDR3 coding sequence is TGTGCCAGCAGCTTACTAGGGGGACTAGTAAGGCAAGAGACCCAGTACTTC. The encoded protein is CASSLLGGLVRQETQYF.

This clonotype has ten or more counts. The chain recombines TRBV2 with TRBJ1-1; D uncertain. Deletions cut 1 base from V and 1 base from J, with 7 bases between. The length of the CDR3 is 14 residues. CDR1 SNHLY and CDR2 FYNNEI come from the germline V gene. CDR3 sequence: CASSEGERNTEAFF. In DNA, the CDR3 is TGTGCCAGCAGTGAAGGGGAGAGGAACACTGAAGCTTTCTTT. The complete variable domain, with remaining parts taken from reference TRBV2 and TRBJ1-1, reads EPEVTQTPSHQVTQMGQEVILRCVPISNHLYFYWYRQILGQKVEFLVSFYNNEISEKSEIFDDQFSVERPDGSNFTLKIRSTKLEDSAMYFCASSEGERNTEAFFGQGTRLTVV.

This clonotype came up many times. This sequence joins TRBV27 and TRBJ2-3; 7 bases map to TRBD2. The CDR3 runs 15 residues. Germline V gene lookup returns CDR1 MNHEY and CDR2 SMNVEV (reference sequence). Trimming removed 2 bases from V and 5 bases from J; junction bases left unmatched: 7. CDR3 amino acids: CASSLSGTVGDTQYF. Written as DNA, the CDR3 is TGTGCCAGCAGTTTAAGCGGGACGGTTGGAGATACGCAGTATTTT.

This clonotype was seen repeatedly, ten times or more. This rearrangement joins TRBV24-1 to TRBJ1-2; 7 positions match TRBD1. Germline trimming cut 9 bases from V and 6 bases from J; bases unmatched to any gene: 6. The germline V gene has CDR1 KGHDR and CDR2 SFDVKD. The CDR3 has 12 residues. The CDR3, as DNA: TGTGCCACCCAAGACAGGGCGGATGGCTACACCTTC. This sequence encodes CATQDRADGYTF.

Concerning this clonotype: An end of the junction differs from the germline gene, which may be a read error. The chain joins TRBV7-2 to TRBJ2-2, with a weak D call TRBD2 (6 bases). Germline CDR1 and CDR2: SGHTA and FQGNSA. The CDR3 is 18 amino acids. The CDR3 DNA follows: TGTGCCAGCAGCGCACGGGGGTCGGCAGGAAAGAACGCCGGGGAGCTGTTTTTT. Protein sequence: CASSARGSAGKNAGELFF.

This clonotype has at least ten counts. The J gene is TRBJ2-1, the V gene TRBV24-1, with 10 bases matching TRBD2. The germline V gene encodes CDR1 KGHDR and CDR2 SFDVKD. The length of the CDR3 is 17 residues. The trim removed 3 bases at V and 5 bases at J, leaving 9 bases unmatched. The CDR3 here is CATSDVPWTSGNNEQFF. The CDR3 nucleotides are TGTGCCACCAGTGATGTACCCTGGACTAGCGGAAACAATGAGCAGTTCTTC.

The V and J genes are TRBV7-8 and TRBJ2-7; 13 bases are shared with TRBD2. The tail of the sequence fits TRBJ2-1 better, so the J call may be wrong. The germline V gene has CDR1 SGHVS and CDR2 FQNEAQ. The CDR3 extends over 17 amino acids. DNA of the CDR3: TGTGCCAGCAGCCGAGGACTAGCGGGAGTTAGCTACAATGAGCAGTTCTTC. It is translated as CASSRGLAGVSYNEQFF.